The clone carrying this T cell receptor beta chain was counted a single time. Antigen specificity is unknown. The run of the v3.0 immunoSEQ assay was at survey level. The data were produced by immunoSEQ multiplex PCR, yet TCRdb's version contains in-frame clones alone and is incomplete. The data show tens of thousands of clones, more than 75% seen once. These data belong to a study of long-term antiretroviral therapy in people with HIV. Study observations and caveats: ART preceded a rise in diversity that nonetheless stayed lower than in transplant donor controls.

The V gene's germline CDR1 is SGHDT and CDR2 YYEEEE. Trimming pared 3 bases from V and 4 bases from J, leaving 7 bases between. The CDR3 has 12 residues. The V gene is TRBV5-6, the J gene TRBJ2-5; D remains ambiguous. The input for sequencing was unsorted PBMCs, taken 2.5 to 2.7 years after starting antiretroviral therapy. The receptor was derived from a woman in her 50s with HIV. The chain's CDR3 is CASSYLSETQYF. The CDR3 coding sequence is TGTGCCAGCAGCTATCTCTCAGAGACCCAGTACTTC.